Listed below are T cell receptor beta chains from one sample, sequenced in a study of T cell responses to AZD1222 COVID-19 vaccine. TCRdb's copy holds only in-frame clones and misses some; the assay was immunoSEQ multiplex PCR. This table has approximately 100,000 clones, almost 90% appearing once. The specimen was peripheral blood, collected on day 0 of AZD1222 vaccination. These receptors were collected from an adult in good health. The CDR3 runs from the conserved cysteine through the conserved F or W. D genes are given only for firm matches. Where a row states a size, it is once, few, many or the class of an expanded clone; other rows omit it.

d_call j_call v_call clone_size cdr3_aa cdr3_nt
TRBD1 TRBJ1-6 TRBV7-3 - CASSLYGQGSSPLHF TGTGCCAGCAGCCTATACGGACAGGGTAGCTCACCCCTCCACTTT
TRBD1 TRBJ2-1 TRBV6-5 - CASRPQGAAQGAQFF TGTGCCAGCAGGCCACAGGGGGCGGCTCAGGGTGCTCAGTTCTTC
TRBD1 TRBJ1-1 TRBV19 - CASSIGYRGGTEAFF TGTGCCAGTAGTATAGGGTACAGGGGCGGTACTGAAGCTTTCTTT
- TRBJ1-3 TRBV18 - CASSPPGSPRASGNTIYF TGTGCCAGCTCACCACCGGGATCTCCTAGGGCCTCTGGAAACACCATATATTTT
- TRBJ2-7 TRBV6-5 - CASWGARGSYEQYF TGTGCCAGCTGGGGGGCTCGGGGTTCCTACGAGCAGTACTTC
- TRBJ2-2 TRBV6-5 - CATSSAGTGELFF TGTGCCACTTCCTCCGCGGGGACCGGGGAGCTGTTTTTT
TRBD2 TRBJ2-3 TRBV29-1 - CSVSGTSGYEGDTQYF TGCAGCGTGTCTGGGACTAGCGGTTATGAGGGGGATACGCAGTATTTT
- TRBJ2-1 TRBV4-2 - CASSQGAPSSYNEQFF TGTGCCAGCAGCCAAGGGGCACCGAGCTCCTACAATGAGCAGTTCTTC
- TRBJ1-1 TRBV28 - CASSLSRAEAFF TGTGCCAGCAGCCTAAGTAGGGCTGAAGCTTTCTTT
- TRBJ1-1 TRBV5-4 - CASRRQDTEAFF TGTGCCAGCAGACGACAGGACACTGAAGCTTTCTTT
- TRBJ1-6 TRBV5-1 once CASSLVAAGHNSPLHF TGCGCCAGCAGCTTGGTAGCCGCCGGCCATAATTCACCCCTCCACTTT
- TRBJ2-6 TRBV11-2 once CASSLTGANVLTF TGTGCCAGCAGCTTGACTGGGGCCAACGTCCTGACTTTC
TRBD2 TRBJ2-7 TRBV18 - CASSPSRGGVGEQYF TGTGCCAGCTCACCCTCACGGGGGGGAGTGGGCGAGCAGTACTTC
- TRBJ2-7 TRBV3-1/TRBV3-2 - CASTQAGSYEQYF TGTGCCAGCACCCAGGCAGGTTCCTACGAGCAGTACTTC
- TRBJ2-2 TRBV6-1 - CASSEGGELFF TGTGCCAGCAGTGAGGGCGGGGAGCTGTTTTTT
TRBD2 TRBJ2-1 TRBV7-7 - CASSPGLAGFGNEQFF TGTGCCAGCAGCCCGGGACTAGCGGGGTTCGGCAATGAGCAGTTCTTC
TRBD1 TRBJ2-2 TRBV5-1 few CASSTGQGAGLGELFF TGCGCCAGCAGCACCGGACAGGGGGCGGGTCTCGGGGAGCTGTTTTTT
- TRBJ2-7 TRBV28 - CASSTGGTAHQQYF TGTGCCAGCAGCACTGGAGGGACCGCTCATCAGCAGTACTTC
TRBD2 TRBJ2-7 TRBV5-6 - CASAPLAGRYEQYF TGTGCCAGCGCACCCCTAGCGGGAAGATACGAGCAGTACTTC
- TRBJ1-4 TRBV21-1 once CASSKVLDRDNEKLFF TGTGCCAGCAGCAAGGTATTGGACAGGGATAATGAAAAACTGTTTTTT
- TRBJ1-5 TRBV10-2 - CASRDTTYQPQHF TGCGCCAGCAGGGATACCACATATCAGCCCCAGCATTTT
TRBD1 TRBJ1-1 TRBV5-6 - CASSLQGAAEAFF TGTGCCAGCAGCTTACAGGGGGCCGCTGAAGCTTTCTTT
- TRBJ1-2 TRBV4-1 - CASSHEGRGYGYTF TGCGCCAGCAGCCACGAGGGTAGGGGCTATGGCTACACCTTC
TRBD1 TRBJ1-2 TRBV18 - CASSRGQDYGYTF TGTGCCAGCTCACGTGGACAGGACTATGGCTACACCTTC
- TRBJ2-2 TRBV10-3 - CAIRPFGTSNTGELFF TGTGCCATCAGGCCGTTTGGGACCTCGAACACCGGGGAGCTGTTTTTT
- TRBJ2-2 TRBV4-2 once CASSQESLVVGELFF TGTGCCAGCAGCCAAGAGAGCCTAGTGGTCGGGGAGCTGTTTTTT
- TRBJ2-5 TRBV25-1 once CASSEFGPYQETQYF TGTGCCAGCAGTGAATTTGGGCCGTACCAAGAGACCCAGTACTTC
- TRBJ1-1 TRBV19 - CASKSRAHAFF TGTGCCAGTAAGAGCAGGGCCCACGCTTTCTTT
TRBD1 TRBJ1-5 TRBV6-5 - CASKGDRLQPQHF TGTGCCAGCAAGGGGGACAGACTCCAGCCCCAGCATTTT
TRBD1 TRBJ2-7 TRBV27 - CASSRDRAYEQYF TGTGCCAGCAGTCGGGACAGAGCTTACGAGCAGTACTTC
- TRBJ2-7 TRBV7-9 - CASSSRDISTYYEQYF TGTGCCAGCAGCTCCAGGGACATTTCTACCTACTACGAGCAGTACTTC
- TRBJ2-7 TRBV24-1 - CATSLPEQLPFCYEQYF TGTGCCACCAGCCTCCCCGAACAGCTGCCCTTTTGCTACGAGCAGTACTTC